Each of the 19 T cell receptor beta chains below was sequenced from the same sample in a study of T cells in Graves' hyperthyroidism and ophthalmopathy. Amplification targeted TCR beta CDR3 regions from RNA transcripts. TCR CDR3 underwent first-round RT-PCR with the HTBI primer set. TCRdb redid the calling of the multiplex PCR reads with MiXCR, one entry per CDR3 protein. This table holds more than 500,000 distinct CDR3 sequences, over 45% found once. Input material: peripheral blood or thyroid tissue (not recorded which). The receptors shown here come from an adult woman with Graves' disease, either hyperthyroidism or ophthalmopathy (not recorded which).

The chain carries TRBV20-1 and TRBJ1-2; 11 bases map to TRBD1. The germline V gene encodes CDR1 DFQATT and CDR2 SNEGSKA (reference sequence). V trimming: 5 bases; J trimming: 6 bases; junction bases outside the gene matches: 5. The CDR3 totals 13 residues. The CDR3 loop is CSASGQGDDGYTF. Here the CDR3 DNA reads TGCAGTGCTTCGGGACAGGGGGACGATGGCTACACCTTC.

This clonotype appeared a few times. V and J are TRBV28 and TRBJ1-2; a possible D gene is TRBD1 (5 bases). This CDR3 is 16 amino acids long. V lost 3 bases, J lost 8 bases, and 22 bases lay in between. Germline CDR1 MDHEN, CDR2 SYDVKM. The CDR3 DNA reads as TGTGCCAGCAGTTTGCGGGGGAGGCGCCGGACGGGGGGCTACACCTTC. This translates into CASSLRGRRRTGGYTF.

This chain connects TRBV5-1 to TRBJ1-4; 7 bases agree with TRBD1. Germline lookup yields CDR1 SGHRS and CDR2 YFSETQ. Trimming took 3 bases from V and 6 from J; bases not matched to a gene: 11. CDR3 length: 16 residues. The chain's CDR3 is CASSSSPAGGDEKLFF. CDR3 sequence (DNA): TGCGCCAGCAGCTCATCCCCGGCAGGGGGGGATGAAAAACTGTTTTTT. Full variable domain (rest looked up from reference TRBV5-1 and TRBJ1-4): KAGVTQTPRYLIKTRGQQVTLSCSPISGHRSVSWYQQTPGQGLQFLFEYFSETQRNKGNFPGRFSGRQFSNSRSEMNVSTLELGDSALYLCASSSSPAGGDEKLFFGSGTQLSVL.

The genes are TRBV15 and TRBJ1-5; D is unresolved. The germline CDR1 and CDR2 sequences are LNHNV and YYDKDF (reference sequence). V was pared by 4 bases and J by 7 bases, with 11 bases between. The CDR3 loop spans 13 amino acids. The CDR3 here is CATSKEWVQPQHF. The CDR3 bases are TGTGCCACCAGCAAGGAGTGGGTACAGCCCCAGCATTTT.

Concerning this clonotype itself: The DNA is left out, because the CDR3 cannot be placed on it with certainty; the CDR3 is given as TCRdb lists it. The chain uses TRBV7-8 and TRBJ2-7; TRBD2, the table's D call, lacks a check against the DNA. Germline V gives CDR1 SGHVS, CDR2 FQNEAQ. 20 amino acids form the CDR3, both terminal residues included. The CDR3: CASSFHICSASFRAGYEQYF.

This clonotype has a count of ten or more. V usage is TRBV4-1 and J usage is TRBJ1-1; D gene uncertain. The CDR3 loop spans 15 amino acids. Germline V gene sequence: CDR1 MGHRA, CDR2 YSYEKL. V dropped 1 base and J dropped 1 base, with 10 bases sitting between them. The CDR3 region is CASSQAALPNTEAFF. The CDR3 DNA follows: TGCGCCAGCAGCCAAGCCGCACTCCCGAACACTGAAGCTTTCTTT.

This clonotype was picked up many times. In DNA form, the CDR3 reads TGTGCCAGCAGCTTAAACGGCGGGGGCGGCTACACCTTC. This codes for CASSLNGGGGYTF. The chain is built from TRBV7-9 and TRBJ1-2; TRBD1 might be the D (6 bases). The V end was cut by 2 bases, the J end by 8 bases, with 12 bases between. CDR3 size: 13 residues. In germline, CDR1 is SEHNR, CDR2 FQNEAQ (reference sequence).

This clonotype was detected only a few times. The chain uses TRBV15 and TRBJ2-7; D not resolved. Trimming left V 0 bases short and J 7 bases short, with 19 bases between. The CDR3 sequence is 16 residues long. Germline V lookup: CDR1 LNHNV, CDR2 YYDKDF (reference sequence). The CDR3 region is CATSRDRASPVWEQYF. DNA for the CDR3: TGTGCCACCAGCAGAGATAGAGCCAGCCCCGTGTGGGAGCAGTACTTC.

The chain is built from TRBV7-9 and TRBJ2-7, with a tentative D call TRBD2 (5 bases). The CDR3 runs to 14 residues. Deletions cut 7 bases from V and 3 bases from J, with 16 bases between. CDR1 is SEHNR and CDR2 is FQNEAQ in the germline V gene (reference sequence). CDR3 in amino acids: CASTPPSAGYEQYF. The CDR3 bases are TGTGCCAGCACCCCTCCGAGTGCGGGCTACGAGCAGTACTTC.

The J gene is TRBJ1-5, the V gene TRBV10-1; D remains ambiguous. V dropped 2 bases and J dropped 6 bases, with 14 bases sitting between them. The CDR3 totals 15 residues. Germline V gene lookup returns CDR1 WNHNN and CDR2 SYGVQD (reference sequence). The CDR3 DNA reads TGCGCCAGCAGTGAGCCAGGACGGTCGAGTCAGCCCCAGCATTTT. Its protein is CASSEPGRSSQPQHF.

This clonotype has more than one count but fewer than ten. The chain couples TRBV27 to TRBJ1-5, with D possibly matching TRBD1 (5 bases). In germline, CDR1 is MNHEY, CDR2 SMNVEV (reference sequence). This CDR3 region has 13 residues. The germline V and J ends were trimmed by 8 bases and 6 bases, with 14 bases remaining between them. For the CDR3, the DNA is TGTGCCAGCTCGAGGGGACCTGGTCAGCCCCAGCATTTT. It codes for CASSRGPGQPQHF.

This clonotype came up many times. Here the CDR3 DNA reads TGTGCCAGTAGTACAACAGGGGGCGCGTTCGACGAGCAGTACTTC. Amino acid sequence: CASSTTGGAFDEQYF. The V call is TRBV19, the J call TRBJ2-7; the match to TRBD1 covers 9 bases. The junction had 9 bases not matched to a gene; V was cut back by 4 bases and J by 5 bases. This CDR3 has 15 amino acids. Germline V gene lookup returns CDR1 LNHDA and CDR2 SQIVND (reference sequence). The full variable domain, its missing parts supplied by reference TRBV19 and TRBJ2-7, is DGGITQSPKYLFRKEGQNVTLSCEQNLNHDAMYWYRQDPGQGLRLIYYSQIVNDFQKGDIAEGYSVSREKKESFPLTVTSAQKNPTAFYLCASSTTGGAFDEQYFGPGTRLTVT.

This clonotype was observed at least ten times. The chain is built from TRBV20-1 and TRBJ2-2; the D call may be TRBD1 or TRBD2 (5 bases each). The CDR3 sequence is 14 residues long. Germline CDR1 DFQATT, CDR2 SNEGSKA (reference sequence). Trimming shortened V by 3 bases and J by 5 bases, and 13 bases separated the two germline ends. CDR3 DNA sequence: TGCAGTGCTAGCCCCGGGACCTCGACCGGGGAGCTGTTTTTT. Its translation: CSASPGTSTGELFF.

This clonotype was seen at least ten times. The chain uses TRBV28 and TRBJ1-1, with D perhaps matching TRBD1 (5 bases). Trimming removed 8 bases at V and 0 bases at J, with 7 bases between. CDR3 length: 12 amino acids. Germline CDR1 reads MDHEN; CDR2 reads SYDVKM. The CDR3 protein is CASRTLNTEAFF. The CDR3, as DNA: TGTGCCAGCCGGACACTGAACACTGAAGCTTTCTTT.

This clonotype was picked up a small number of times. It may be a read error: a sequence one base away is much more abundant. V usage is TRBV13 and J usage is TRBJ2-7; D gene uncertain. In germline, CDR1 is PRHDT, CDR2 FYEKMQ (reference sequence). Trimming removed 6 bases from V and 4 bases from J, with 13 bases in between. There are 13 residues in the CDR3. CDR3 nucleotides: TGTGCCAGCAGAGGCCTCGCCGGTTACGAGCAGTACTTC. Translation: CASRGLAGYEQYF.

The chain has TRBV7-2 and TRBJ1-5; TRBD1 matches at 7 bases. The CDR3 runs 15 residues. Germline V gene data show CDR1 as SGHTA and CDR2 as FQGNSA. J was trimmed by 7 bases and V by 5 bases; bases with no gene match: 11. The CDR3 loop is CASSPGWGQLQPQHF. The CDR3 coding sequence is TGTGCCAGCAGCCCAGGGTGGGGACAGCTCCAGCCCCAGCATTTT.

The V and J genes are TRBV20-1 and TRBJ1-1; 9 positions agree with TRBD1. Trimming removed 0 bases from V and 3 bases from J; junction bases left unmatched: 5. CDR1 and CDR2 from the germline V gene are DFQATT and SNEGSKA (reference sequence). The CDR3 is 15 amino acids. DNA of the CDR3: TGCAGTGCTAGAGATTTACAGGGGGCCGACACTGAAGCTTTCTTT. This gives the protein CSARDLQGADTEAFF.

The genes are TRBV24-1 and TRBJ2-2; the match to TRBD2 covers 7 bases. This CDR3 has 17 residues. Per the germline V gene, CDR1 is KGHDR and CDR2 is SFDVKD. Losses at the gene ends were 4 bases for V and 4 bases for J; bases not matched to a gene: 11. The CDR3 DNA sequence: TGTGCCACCAGTGACCTGGCGGGGGAGGATGTCACCGGGGAGCTGTTTTTT. It translates to CATSDLAGEDVTGELFF.

The rearrangement uses TRBV5-1 and TRBJ1-4; D uncertain. This CDR3 contains 17 residues. V was trimmed by 4 bases and J by 8 bases, leaving 24 bases between them. Germline V gene data show CDR1 as SGHRS and CDR2 as YFSETQ. CDR3 region: CASSAKVARENREKLFF. DNA for the CDR3: TGCGCCAGCAGCGCGAAAGTGGCAAGGGAAAACCGAGAAAAACTGTTTTTT.